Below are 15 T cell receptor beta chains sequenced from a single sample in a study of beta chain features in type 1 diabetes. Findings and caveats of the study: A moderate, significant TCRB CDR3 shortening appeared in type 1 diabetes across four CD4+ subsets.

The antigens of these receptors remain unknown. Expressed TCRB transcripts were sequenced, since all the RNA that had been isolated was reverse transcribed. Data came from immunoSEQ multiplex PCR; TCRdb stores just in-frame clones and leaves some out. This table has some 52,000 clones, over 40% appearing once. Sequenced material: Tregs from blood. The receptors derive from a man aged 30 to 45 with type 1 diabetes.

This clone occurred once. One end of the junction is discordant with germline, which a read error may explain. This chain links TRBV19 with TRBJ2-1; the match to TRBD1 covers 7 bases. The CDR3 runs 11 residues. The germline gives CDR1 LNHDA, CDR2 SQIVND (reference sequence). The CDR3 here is CASSFDRAWIF. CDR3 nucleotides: TGTGCCAGTAGTTTCGACAGGGCTTGGATCTTC.

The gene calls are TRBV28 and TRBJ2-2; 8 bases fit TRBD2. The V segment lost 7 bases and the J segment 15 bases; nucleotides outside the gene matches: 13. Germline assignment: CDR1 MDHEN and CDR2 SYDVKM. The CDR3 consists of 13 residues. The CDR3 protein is CASIKGTRGGMFF. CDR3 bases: TGTGCCAGCATTAAAGGGACCCGGGGGGGGATGTTTTTT.

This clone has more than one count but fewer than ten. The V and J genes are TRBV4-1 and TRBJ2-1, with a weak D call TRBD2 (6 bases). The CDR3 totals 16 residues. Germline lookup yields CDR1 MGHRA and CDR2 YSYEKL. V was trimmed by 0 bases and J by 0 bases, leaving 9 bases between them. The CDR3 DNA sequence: TGCGCCAGCAGCCAAGATTGGCGGGGCTCCTACAATGAGCAGTTCTTC. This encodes CASSQDWRGSYNEQFF.

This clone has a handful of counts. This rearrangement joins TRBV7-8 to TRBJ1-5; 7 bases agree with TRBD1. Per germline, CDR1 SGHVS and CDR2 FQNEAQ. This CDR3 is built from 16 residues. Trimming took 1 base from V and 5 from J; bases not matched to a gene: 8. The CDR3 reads CASSLGPDREDQPQHF. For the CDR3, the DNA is TGTGCCAGCAGCTTAGGCCCTGACAGGGAGGATCAGCCCCAGCATTTT.

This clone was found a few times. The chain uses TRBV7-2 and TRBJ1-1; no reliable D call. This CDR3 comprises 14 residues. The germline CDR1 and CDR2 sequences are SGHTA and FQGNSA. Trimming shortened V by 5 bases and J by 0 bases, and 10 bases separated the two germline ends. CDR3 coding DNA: TGTGCCAGCAGCCCCGGACTTATGAACACTGAAGCTTTCTTT. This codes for CASSPGLMNTEAFF.

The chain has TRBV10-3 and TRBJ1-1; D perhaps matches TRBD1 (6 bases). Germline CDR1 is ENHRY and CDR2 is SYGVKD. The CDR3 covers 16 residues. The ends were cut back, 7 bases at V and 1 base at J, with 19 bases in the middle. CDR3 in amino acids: CAINSRTGQKNTEAFF. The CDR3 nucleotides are TGTGCCATCAATAGTCGGACCGGACAGAAGAACACTGAAGCTTTCTTT.

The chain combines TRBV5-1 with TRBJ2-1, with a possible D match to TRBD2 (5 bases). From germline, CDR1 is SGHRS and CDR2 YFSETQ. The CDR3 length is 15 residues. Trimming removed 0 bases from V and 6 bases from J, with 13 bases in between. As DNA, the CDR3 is TGCGCCAGCAGCTTGGTCGGGGAAGTCCTCAATGAGCAGTTCTTC. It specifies CASSLVGEVLNEQFF.

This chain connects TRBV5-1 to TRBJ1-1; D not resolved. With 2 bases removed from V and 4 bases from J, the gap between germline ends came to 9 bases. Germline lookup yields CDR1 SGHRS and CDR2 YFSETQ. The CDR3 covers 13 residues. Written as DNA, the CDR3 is TGCGCCAGCAGCTTCGATCCGGGCACTGAAGCTTTCTTT. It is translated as CASSFDPGTEAFF.

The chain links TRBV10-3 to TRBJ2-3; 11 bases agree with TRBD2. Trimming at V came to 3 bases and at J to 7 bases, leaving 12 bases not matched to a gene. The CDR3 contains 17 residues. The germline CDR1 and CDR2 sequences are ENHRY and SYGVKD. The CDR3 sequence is CAISDPGTSGRGYTQYF. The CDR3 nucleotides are TGTGCCATCAGTGATCCAGGGACTAGCGGACGGGGGTATACGCAGTATTTT.

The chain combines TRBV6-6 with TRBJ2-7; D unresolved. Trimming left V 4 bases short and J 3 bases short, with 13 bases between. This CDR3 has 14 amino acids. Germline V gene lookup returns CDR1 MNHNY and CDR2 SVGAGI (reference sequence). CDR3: CASSSPSDNYEQYF. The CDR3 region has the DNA TGTGCCAGCAGTTCACCCAGCGATAACTACGAGCAGTACTTC.

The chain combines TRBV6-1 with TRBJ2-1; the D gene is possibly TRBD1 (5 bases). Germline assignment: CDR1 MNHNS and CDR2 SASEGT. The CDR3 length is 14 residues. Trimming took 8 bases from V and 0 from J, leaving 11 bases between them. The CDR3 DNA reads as TGTGCCAGCGGACGACAGAGCTCCTACAATGAGCAGTTCTTC. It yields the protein CASGRQSSYNEQFF.

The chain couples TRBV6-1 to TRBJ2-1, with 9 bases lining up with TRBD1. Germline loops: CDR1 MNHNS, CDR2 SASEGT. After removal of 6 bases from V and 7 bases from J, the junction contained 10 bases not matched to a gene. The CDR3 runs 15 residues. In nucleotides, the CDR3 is TGTGCCAGCAGGGGACAGGGAGCTAGAAGGAATGAGCAGTTCTTC. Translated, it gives CASRGQGARRNEQFF.

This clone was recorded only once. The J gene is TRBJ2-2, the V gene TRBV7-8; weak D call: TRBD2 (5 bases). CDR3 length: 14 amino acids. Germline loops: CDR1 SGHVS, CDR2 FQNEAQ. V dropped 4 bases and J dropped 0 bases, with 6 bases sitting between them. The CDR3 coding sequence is TGTGCCAGCAGCTGGGGAGCGAACACCGGGGAGCTGTTTTTT. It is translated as CASSWGANTGELFF. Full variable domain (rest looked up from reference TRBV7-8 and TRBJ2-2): GAGVSQSPRYKVAKRGQDVALRCDPISGHVSLFWYQQALGQGPEFLTYFQNEAQLDKSGLPSDRFFAERPEGSVSTLKIQRTQQEDSAVYLCASSWGANTGELFFGEGSRLTVL.

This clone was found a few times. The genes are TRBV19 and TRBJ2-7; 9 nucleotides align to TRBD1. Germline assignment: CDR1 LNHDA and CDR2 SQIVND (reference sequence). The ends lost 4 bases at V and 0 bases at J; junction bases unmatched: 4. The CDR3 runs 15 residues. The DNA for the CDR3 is TGTGCCAGTAGTACCGGGACAGGGTACTCCTACGAGCAGTACTTC. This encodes CASSTGTGYSYEQYF.

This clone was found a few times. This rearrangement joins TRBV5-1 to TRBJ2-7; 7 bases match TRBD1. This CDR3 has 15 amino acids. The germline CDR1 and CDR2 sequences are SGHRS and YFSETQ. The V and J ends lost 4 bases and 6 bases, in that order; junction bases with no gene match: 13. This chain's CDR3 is CASSLTGDSSSEQYF. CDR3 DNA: TGCGCCAGCAGCCTTACAGGGGATTCGTCTTCCGAGCAGTACTTC.